The rows below give T cell receptor beta chains drawn from one sample of a study of T-cell memory formation after mild COVID-19. One entry per CDR3 protein, called by TCRdb with MiXCR from the 5' RACE reads. Among approximately 410,000 distinct CDR3 sequences listed, about 22% were seen once. The sequenced sample consisted of PBMCs or a T cell subset sorted from them (not recorded which). The receptor set was obtained from an adult woman who had mild COVID-19 (a few samples of this study predate the infection). Cell type and time point are not known. CDR3s include the opening cysteine and the closing phenylalanine or tryptophan. D genes are given only for firm matches. Not all rows give a size; the values are once, few, many and, for expanded clones, a class.

.	TRBV4-1	TRBJ2-3	.	CASSQLGFSSAVSDTQYF	TGCGCCAGCAGCCAGTTGGGGTTTTCCTCCGCTGTTTCCGATACGCAGTATTTT
TRBD2	TRBV29-1	TRBJ2-3	few	CSVEHGTSGGTDTQYF	TGCAGCGTTGAACACGGGACTAGCGGGGGCACAGATACGCAGTATTTT
.	TRBV7-3	TRBJ2-1	.	CASSLGLDSYNEQFF	TGTGCCAGCAGCTTAGGGCTAGACTCCTACAATGAGCAGTTCTTC
TRBD1	TRBV11-2	TRBJ2-1	many	CASSTGGSSYNEQFF	TGTGCCAGCAGTACAGGGGGGAGCTCCTACAATGAGCAGTTCTTC
.	TRBV20-1	TRBJ1-1	.	CSATAGGAWTEAFF	TGCAGTGCTACGGCGGGGGGGGCTTGGACTGAAGCTTTCTTT
.	TRBV20-1	TRBJ2-2	many	CSARDRSRGELFF	TGCAGTGCTAGAGATCGTTCGAGAGGGGAGCTGTTTTTT
.	TRBV2	TRBJ1-2	few	CASSTTGIHGYTF	TGTGCCAGCAGCACCACGGGGATTCACGGCTACACCTTC
.	TRBV24-1	TRBJ2-1	.	CATSDPAGAAYNEQFF	TGTGCCACCAGTGATCCAGCGGGTGCTGCCTACAATGAGCAGTTCTTC
.	TRBV5-1	TRBJ2-7	.	CASSLNRPTEQYF	TGCGCCAGCAGCTTGAACAGGCCAACCGAGCAGTACTTC
.	TRBV2	TRBJ2-7	.	CASSERGSYEQYF	TGTGCCAGCAGTGAAAGGGGATCCTACGAGCAGTACTTC
TRBD1	TRBV20-1	TRBJ2-2	.	CSARVPGTANTGELFF	TGCAGTGCTAGAGTCCCAGGGACAGCGAACACCGGGGAGCTGTTTTTT
.	TRBV25-1	TRBJ2-1	.	CAIQSSYNEQFF	TGTGCCATCCAAAGCTCCTACAATGAGCAGTTCTTC
.	TRBV4-1	TRBJ1-1	.	CASSQELMGRGAEAFF	TGCGCCAGCAGCCAAGAACTTATGGGGCGGGGAGCTGAAGCTTTCTTT
.	TRBV14	TRBJ1-3	.	CASSWWRGNTIYF	TGTGCCAGCAGCTGGTGGAGGGGAAACACCATATATTTT
TRBD2	TRBV9	TRBJ2-3	once	CASSPRGSGGPTDTQYF	TGTGCCAGCAGCCCCCGTGGTAGCGGGGGACCCACAGATACGCAGTATTTT
TRBD1	TRBV20-1	TRBJ1-4	.	CSARQGAVTNEKLFF	TGCAGTGCTCGACAGGGGGCCGTAACTAATGAAAAACTGTTTTTT
TRBD2	TRBV20-1	TRBJ2-3	.	CSARALAGFPDTQYF	TGCAGTGCCCGAGCGCTAGCGGGATTCCCAGATACGCAGTATTTT
.	TRBV7-9	TRBJ2-2	.	CASSQIAGELFF	TGTGCCAGCAGCCAGATAGCCGGGGAGCTGTTTTTT
.	TRBV7-9	TRBJ2-3	few	CASSLWTDTDTQYF	TGTGCCAGCAGCTTGTGGACTGACACAGATACGCAGTATTTT
.	TRBV6-6	TRBJ2-7	few	CASRQRSGRSSYEQYF	TGTGCCAGCAGGCAGAGGAGCGGGCGAAGCTCCTACGAGCAGTACTTC
.	TRBV3-1	TRBJ2-1	.	CASSQDEQAYNEQFF	TGTGCCAGCAGCCAAGATGAGCAGGCCTACAATGAGCAGTTCTTC
.	TRBV20-1	TRBJ2-3	few	CSAPGGGSTDTQYF	TGCAGTGCCCCCGGGGGAGGAAGCACAGATACGCAGTATTTT
.	TRBV12-3/TRBV12-4	TRBJ1-1	.	CASSRRTNTEAFF	TGTGCCAGCAGTAGACGGACGAACACTGAAGCTTTCTTT
.	TRBV7-9	TRBJ2-7	few	CASSDESGLRYEQYF	TGTGCCAGCAGCGACGAGTCGGGACTGCGCTACGAGCAGTACTTC
TRBD1	TRBV25-1	TRBJ2-2	.	CASGDRANTGELFF	TGTGCCAGCGGGGACAGGGCGAACACCGGGGAGCTGTTTTTT
TRBD2	TRBV7-2	TRBJ2-3	few	CASSPAGLAGVGDTQYF	TGTGCCAGCAGCCCCGCCGGACTAGCGGGAGTTGGAGATACGCAGTATTTT
TRBD2	TRBV6-5	TRBJ2-1	few	CASSYLAAGERFF	TGTGCCAGCAGTTACTTAGCGGCGGGAGAGAGGTTCTTC
.	TRBV3-1	TRBJ2-5	.	CASSQGGTQYF	TGTGCCAGCAGCCAGGGGGGGACCCAGTACTTC
TRBD2	TRBV7-9	TRBJ2-1	few	CASRTSGGYNEQFF	TGTGCCAGCAGAACTAGCGGGGGCTACAATGAGCAGTTCTTC
.	TRBV7-9	TRBJ2-7	.	CASRSEEPANQQAFSYEQYF	TGTGCCAGCCGATCAGAAGAGCCAGCGAACCAACAAGCTTTTTCCTACGAGCAGTACTTC
.	TRBV5-1	TRBJ2-1	.	CASSLGLYSYNEKFF	TGCGCCAGCAGCTTGGGACTTTACTCCTACAATGAGAAGTTCTTC
.	TRBV12-3/TRBV12-4	TRBJ1-2	.	CASSLKANYGYTF	TGTGCCAGCAGTTTAAAGGCTAACTATGGCTACACCTTC